The rows below give T cell receptor beta chains drawn from one sample of a study of shared clonotypes between healthy human individuals. The assay was immunoSEQ multiplex PCR, and TCRdb's table has in-frame clones only and misses some. Of fewer than 200,000 clones in the sample, 66% were seen once. Sequenced sample: memory CD4+ T cells sorted from blood. The receptors stem from a man aged 25 to 40 in good health. Both conserved end residues are part of each CDR3. Fields, in order: V gene, D gene, J gene, clone size, CDR3 DNA, CDR3 protein. A D gene is named only where the DNA matches it firmly. Size is stated for part of the rows, as once, few or many counts, or as a class when the clone is expanded.

TRBV4-3	NA	TRBJ1-4	NA	TGCGCCAGCAGCCTGCGAGGCGCAACTAATGAAAAACTGTTTTTT	CASSLRGATNEKLFF
TRBV5-1	NA	TRBJ2-7	NA	TGCGCCAGCAGCTTTCTGGCAGGGGAGGGCGAGCAGTACTTC	CASSFLAGEGEQYF
TRBV7-7	NA	TRBJ2-5	NA	TGTGCCAGCAGCCTTGATTCCCAAGAGACCCAGTACTTC	CASSLDSQETQYF
TRBV28	NA	TRBJ2-5	NA	TGTGCCAGCAGTTCCCTTAGCAGGGTAGAGACCCAGTACTTC	CASSSLSRVETQYF
TRBV10-3	NA	TRBJ1-1	NA	TGTGCCATCAGTGAGTTCTCGGGGGAGGGCACTGAAGCTTTCTTT	CAISEFSGEGTEAFF
TRBV19	NA	TRBJ2-1	NA	TGTGCCAGCAAAACCTCTGGGACACATCCCAACAATGAGCAGTTCTTC	CASKTSGTHPNNEQFF
TRBV11-3	NA	TRBJ2-2	once	TGTGCCAGCAGCACGACGGGGGCATCGAACACCGGGGAGCTGTTTTTT	CASSTTGASNTGELFF
TRBV7-2	TRBD1	TRBJ1-3	NA	TGTGCCAGCCAGATCGGGACAGGGGTAATTGGAAACACCATATATTTT	CASQIGTGVIGNTIYF
TRBV27	TRBD1	TRBJ1-4	NA	TGTGCCAGCAGTTTATTGGGACAGGGGGCTGAAAAACTGTTTTTT	CASSLLGQGAEKLFF
TRBV10-3	TRBD2	TRBJ2-1	NA	TGTGCCGTTCGGACTAGCGGGACAAATGAGCAGTTCTTC	CAVRTSGTNEQFF
TRBV7-9	NA	TRBJ2-6	NA	TGTGCCAGCAGCTTAACTGGAGGGGCGAGCTCTGGGGCCAACGTCCTGACTTTC	CASSLTGGASSGANVLTF
TRBV18	NA	TRBJ1-2	NA	TGTGCCAGCTCACCACCGTACCGAGATGGCTACACCTTC	CASSPPYRDGYTF
TRBV7-2	TRBD2	TRBJ2-7	NA	TGTGCCAGCAGCCAACCGGGACTAGCATCCAACGAGCAGTACTTC	CASSQPGLASNEQYF
TRBV2	NA	TRBJ2-1	few	TGTGCCAGCAGTGAAGCAGGGCGGGATTTCAATGAGCAGTTCTTC	CASSEAGRDFNEQFF
TRBV25-1	NA	TRBJ1-2	NA	TGTGCCAGCAGTGAATACCCGGGGTTTCGGAGCTACACCTTC	CASSEYPGFRSYTF
TRBV4-2	TRBD2	TRBJ2-1	NA	TGTGCCAGCAGCCAAGAAGGGACTAGCGGGAGGGGCTCCTACAATGAGCAGTTCTTC	CASSQEGTSGRGSYNEQFF
TRBV14	TRBD2	TRBJ2-2	few	TGTGCCAGCAGCCAAGCCACTAGCGGGAGGTTCACCGGGGAGCTGTTTTTT	CASSQATSGRFTGELFF
TRBV5-6	TRBD2	TRBJ2-5	NA	TGTGCCAGCAGCGGGAGCGGGAGGGCCTGGGAGACCCAGTACTTC	CASSGSGRAWETQYF
TRBV7-2	TRBD1	TRBJ2-5	few	TGTGCCAGCAGCTTTAACACAGGGGCGGGCGAGACCCAGTACTTC	CASSFNTGAGETQYF
TRBV9	NA	TRBJ1-5	NA	TGTGCCAGCAGCGTAGTTCAGGGAGTTTCTTTTTGGAGCAATCAGCCCCAGCATTTT	CASSVVQGVSFWSNQPQHF
TRBV14	NA	TRBJ2-5	NA	TGTGCCAGCAGCCAAGCGGGGAGAGAGACCCAGTACTTC	CASSQAGRETQYF
TRBV2	NA	TRBJ1-1	NA	TGTGCCAGCAGTGAAAGGGGTCCAGGGTCTGAAGCTTTCTTT	CASSERGPGSEAFF
TRBV6-4	NA	TRBJ1-2	NA	TGTGCCAGCAGTAACTCAGGGGAAGACTATGGCTACACCTTC	CASSNSGEDYGYTF
TRBV2	NA	TRBJ2-3	few	TGTGCCAGCAGTGTTCATCAGGGGCGCACAGATACGCAGTATTTT	CASSVHQGRTDTQYF
TRBV5-4	NA	TRBJ1-2	NA	TGTGCCAGCAGCTTGAACGCGGACTATGGCTACACCTTC	CASSLNADYGYTF
TRBV6-4	TRBD2	TRBJ2-1	NA	TGTGCCAGCAGTCCCGGGACTAGCGCGCTTTACAATGAGCAGTTCTTC	CASSPGTSALYNEQFF
TRBV18	NA	TRBJ2-1	NA	TGTGCCAGCTCACCACCGGACGGGGTCCTAGCGCAGTTCTTC	CASSPPDGVLAQFF
TRBV13	TRBD1	TRBJ2-5	NA	TGTGCCAGCAGCCGGGGGACAGGGCAACAAGAGACCCAGTACTTC	CASSRGTGQQETQYF
TRBV14	NA	TRBJ2-3	NA	TGTGCCAGCAGCCATATCGAGGCGATGGGATATACGCAGTATTTT	CASSHIEAMGYTQYF
TRBV5-6	NA	TRBJ1-1	NA	TGTGCCAGCAGCTTCTTCTGGGGGATGAACACTGAAGCTTTCTTT	CASSFFWGMNTEAFF
TRBV6-1	TRBD1	TRBJ1-2	NA	TGTGCCAGCAGGAGGACAGGGCAAGGCTACACCTTC	CASRRTGQGYTF
TRBV5-1	TRBD2	TRBJ2-3	NA	TGCGCCAGCAGCCCAGCGGGAGGGCCAATTACGCAGTATTTT	CASSPAGGPITQYF
TRBV4-1	NA	TRBJ2-7	NA	TGCGCCAGCAGCCAAGTACAGGGCGAGCAGTACTTC	CASSQVQGEQYF
TRBV10-2	TRBD2	TRBJ2-5	NA	TGCGCCAGCAGTGAACTAGCGGGTGTGGGGACCCAGTACTTC	CASSELAGVGTQYF
TRBV5-1	TRBD2	TRBJ2-3	NA	TGCGCCAGCAGGCTCCTAGCGGGAGGGCCAGATACGCAGTATTTT	CASRLLAGGPDTQYF
TRBV20-1	NA	TRBJ1-1	NA	TGCAGTGCTTCGACACCTTTCGAAGCTTTCTTT	CSASTPFEAFF
TRBV6-5	NA	TRBJ1-4	NA	TGTGCCAGCAGTTCCCTGTTGGCAGACCCGAATGAAAAACTGTTTTTT	CASSSLLADPNEKLFF
TRBV7-2	NA	TRBJ2-3	few	TGTGCCAGCAGATATTTCCAGCGGGCCCTCACAGATACGCAGTATTTT	CASRYFQRALTDTQYF
TRBV11-2	NA	TRBJ1-4	NA	TGTGCCAGCAGCTCAGTAAACGGTGAAAAACTGTTTTTT	CASSSVNGEKLFF
TRBV28	TRBD1	TRBJ1-5	few	TGTGCCAGCAGGCCACAGGGGGCAGGTCAGCCCCAGCATTTT	CASRPQGAGQPQHF
TRBV7-9	NA	TRBJ2-3	NA	TGTGCCAGCAGCTTAGGAAGATGGGCCAGCACAGATACGCAGTATTTT	CASSLGRWASTDTQYF
TRBV6-5	NA	TRBJ2-7	NA	TGTGCCAGCAGTTACTCAACGAGCTACGAGCAGTACTTC	CASSYSTSYEQYF
TRBV5-5	TRBD1	TRBJ2-5	NA	TGTGCCAGCAGCTCCCGGACAGGGGAAGAGACCCAGTACTTC	CASSSRTGEETQYF
TRBV7-9	TRBD2	TRBJ2-7	NA	TGTGCCAGCAGCTTCTTCCGGACTAGCGGGGGAAGCTCCTACGAGCAGTACTTC	CASSFFRTSGGSSYEQYF
TRBV5-1	NA	TRBJ2-7	NA	TGCGCCAGCAGCTTCGGCAGAGCCTCCTACGAGCAGTACTTC	CASSFGRASYEQYF
TRBV29-1	TRBD1	TRBJ2-2	NA	TGCAGCGCTGACAGGGGGGAGACCGGGGAGCTGTTTTTT	CSADRGETGELFF
TRBV5-1	TRBD2	TRBJ2-5	NA	TGCGCCAGCAGCTTGGCTATATCGAAAGCGGGAGGCCAAGAGACCCAGTACTTC	CASSLAISKAGGQETQYF
TRBV9	NA	TRBJ2-2	NA	TGTGCCAGCAGCGCCTCAGGGGGGAGCACCGGGGAGCTGTTTTTT	CASSASGGSTGELFF
TRBV7-9	NA	TRBJ2-3	NA	TGTGCCAGCAGCGCATGGGAATCTAGCACAGATACGCAGTATTTT	CASSAWESSTDTQYF
TRBV9	NA	TRBJ2-7	few	TGTGCCAGCAGCTCCAGCTCCTACGAGCAGTACTTC	CASSSSSYEQYF
TRBV5-1	NA	TRBJ2-6	once	TGCGCCACCGGCTTTCTCTCTGGGGCCAACGTCCTGACTTTC	CATGFLSGANVLTF
TRBV2	NA	TRBJ1-1	few	TGTGCCAGCAGAGGAGGGGACCGGAGTGAAGCTTTCTTT	CASRGGDRSEAFF
TRBV28	TRBD1	TRBJ1-1	NA	TGTGCCAGCAGTCCGCCCGGGACAGGCAATAGTGAAGCTTTCTTT	CASSPPGTGNSEAFF
TRBV7-9	NA	TRBJ2-1	NA	TGTGCCAGCAGCTCAGGAGCCCTTTCCTACAATGAGCAGTTCTTC	CASSSGALSYNEQFF
TRBV5-1	NA	TRBJ1-3	NA	TGCGCCAGCTCCTGGGACGACGCCTCTGGAAACACCATATATTTT	CASSWDDASGNTIYF
TRBV13	TRBD2	TRBJ2-1	once	TGTGCCAGCAGCGCAAGCACTAGCGGGGATTACAATGAGCAGTTCTTC	CASSASTSGDYNEQFF
TRBV7-9	TRBD2	TRBJ2-4	NA	TGTGCCAGCAGCTCGGGACTAGTTGCCAAAAACATTCAGTACTTC	CASSSGLVAKNIQYF